The T cell receptor (beta chain) described here comes from a study of monozygotic twins with inflammatory bowel disease. TCRdb reprocessed the 5' RACE reads and stores each CDR3 protein as one record, lacking DNA. The sample table includes fewer than 450,000 distinct CDR3 sequences. The CDR3 length is 16 residues. In germline, CDR1 is SGHVS, CDR2 FQNEAQ. Study results and limitations: Concordance status among twins (concordant versus discordant) showed no link to repertoire similarity, possibly from limited power. The study found lower TCRbeta diversity (inverse Simpson) in IBD patients than in healthy co-twins.

In the case of this clonotype: Its matching antigen is unknown.

This clonotype was obtained from a human donor with ulcerative colitis or Crohn's disease, or a healthy co-twin of an affected twin (not recorded which). The J gene is TRBJ2-5, the V gene TRBV7-8; TCRdb calls TRBD2, which cannot be checked without DNA. Sequenced: blood. The chain's CDR3 is CASSLTVREGSGTQYF.